Listed below are T cell receptor beta chains from one sample, sequenced in a study of cytomegalovirus exposure and HLA in healthy donors. Produced via immunoSEQ multiplex PCR; TCRdb's table is partial and in-frame only. Of around 120,000 clones in the sample, around 85% were seen once. Sequenced: PBMCs. Source of these receptors: a man younger than 30 in good health and CMV-seropositive. Each CDR3 is given with its conserved first and last residue. The D gene is left open where the match is weak. Some rows mark clone size as missing; the rest say once, few, many or name a class of expanded clone.

clone size	D gene	V gene	J gene	CDR3 protein	CDR3 DNA
.	.	TRBV4-1	TRBJ1-4	CASSRGGAEEKLFF	TGCGCCAGCAGCCGGGGGGGCGCTGAGGAAAAACTGTTTTTT
.	TRBD1	TRBV6-1	TRBJ2-7	CASSEMGDSSYEQYF	TGTGCCAGCAGTGAAATGGGGGACAGCTCCTACGAGCAGTACTTC
.	.	TRBV6-1	TRBJ2-1	CASSLINEQFF	TGTGCCAGCAGCCTAATCAATGAGCAGTTCTTC
.	.	TRBV7-8	TRBJ1-2	CASSLNRGGYTF	TGTGCCAGCAGCTTAAATCGGGGTGGCTACACCTTC
once	.	TRBV5-1	TRBJ1-4	CASSLAGYGDLNEKLFF	TGCGCCAGCAGCTTGGCCGGTTACGGAGACCTAAATGAAAAACTGTTTTTT
.	.	TRBV7-6	TRBJ2-3	CASSLVVPASRNTDTQYF	TGTGCCAGCAGCTTAGTAGTTCCCGCTAGCAGAAACACAGATACGCAGTATTTT
.	TRBD1	TRBV7-2	TRBJ2-5	CASSLQTGIKTQYF	TGTGCCAGCAGCCTGCAGACAGGGATAAAGACCCAGTACTTC
once	.	TRBV7-9	TRBJ1-3	CASSLGLGNTIYF	TGTGCCAGCAGCTTAGGACTGGGAAACACCATATATTTT
.	TRBD2	TRBV28	TRBJ2-2	CASSYAGLAGTEKLFF	TGTGCCAGCAGCTACGCGGGACTAGCGGGAACTGAGAAGCTGTTTTTT
.	TRBD1	TRBV5-1	TRBJ2-7	CASSLGQGAQSYEQYF	TGCGCCAGCAGCTTGGGACAGGGGGCCCAATCCTACGAGCAGTACTTC
.	.	TRBV7-2	TRBJ1-1	CASSLDRLGGSTEAFF	TGTGCCAGCAGCTTAGATAGGTTGGGGGGGAGCACTGAAGCTTTCTTT
.	TRBD1	TRBV27	TRBJ1-4	CASRPLDRGRNEKLFF	TGTGCCAGCAGACCCCTCGACAGGGGTCGGAATGAAAAACTGTTTTTT
.	TRBD1	TRBV9	TRBJ2-7	CASSVRGGSEQYF	TGTGCCAGCAGCGTGAGAGGGGGCAGCGAGCAGTACTTC
.	.	TRBV7-6	TRBJ1-6	CASSPAGSSYNSPLHF	TGTGCCAGCAGCCCTGCAGGCAGCTCCTATAATTCACCCCTCCACTTT